A selection of T cell receptor beta chains follows, all from one sample in a study of cytomegalovirus exposure and HLA in healthy donors. Here immunoSEQ multiplex PCR was the method, and the copy in TCRdb shows in-frame clones only, minus some. The table includes 150,000 to 200,000 clones, around four fifths detected once. Sequenced sample: PBMCs. The receptors were gathered from a male donor in good health and CMV-seronegative. Both conserved end residues are part of each CDR3. Fields, in order: clone size, D gene, V gene, J gene, CDR3 protein, CDR3 DNA. The D gene is left open where the match is weak. The listing skips clone size in some rows; elsewhere it reads once, few, many or a size class.

size: -
D: -
V: TRBV5-4
J: TRBJ2-1
CDR3: CASSFQGRGSYNEQFF
DNA: TGTGCCAGCAGCTTTCAGGGGAGGGGCTCCTACAATGAGCAGTTCTTC

size: -
D: -
V: TRBV7-2
J: TRBJ1-2
CDR3: CASSRYVNYGYTF
DNA: TGTGCCAGCAGCCGTTATGTAAACTATGGCTACACCTTC

size: -
D: -
V: TRBV28
J: TRBJ2-7
CDR3: CASSLGGYEQYF
DNA: TGTGCCAGCAGCCTGGGGGGTTACGAGCAGTACTTC

size: -
D: -
V: TRBV15
J: TRBJ1-1
CDR3: CATSQGRAEAFF
DNA: TGTGCCACTTCCCAGGGGCGCGCTGAAGCTTTCTTT

size: once
D: TRBD2
V: TRBV9
J: TRBJ2-7
CDR3: CASSPRGDLSFYEQYF
DNA: TGTGCCAGCAGCCCCCGGGGGGACCTATCTTTCTACGAGCAGTACTTC

size: few
D: -
V: TRBV19
J: TRBJ2-7
CDR3: CASSIGGHLIYEQYF
DNA: TGTGCCAGTAGTATTGGGGGACACCTCATCTACGAGCAGTACTTC

size: -
D: TRBD1
V: TRBV7-9
J: TRBJ2-3
CDR3: CASSPQDPRTGGRGDTQYF
DNA: TGTGCCAGCAGCCCGCAAGATCCCAGGACAGGGGGGCGAGGGGATACGCAGTATTTT

size: -
D: TRBD2
V: TRBV7-8
J: TRBJ2-7
CDR3: CASSPLAGGTFSYEQYF
DNA: TGTGCCAGCAGCCCCTTAGCGGGGGGAACCTTCTCCTACGAGCAGTACTTC

size: once
D: -
V: TRBV21-1
J: TRBJ2-7
CDR3: CASSKEVLRTSRAYEQYF
DNA: TGTGCCAGCAGCAAAGAAGTGCTTCGGACTAGCAGAGCCTACGAGCAGTACTTC

size: -
D: TRBD1
V: TRBV5-1
J: TRBJ2-1
CDR3: CASSLDGDRYNEQFF
DNA: TGCGCCAGCAGCTTGGACGGGGACAGATACAATGAGCAGTTCTTC

size: few
D: -
V: TRBV6-1
J: TRBJ1-4
CDR3: CASTPWEGRREKLFF
DNA: TGTGCCAGCACCCCCTGGGAGGGAAGGAGGGAAAAACTGTTTTTT

size: -
D: TRBD2
V: TRBV7-9
J: TRBJ2-7
CDR3: CASSLARLAGNDEQYF
DNA: TGTGCCAGCAGCTTAGCTCGACTAGCGGGAAACGACGAGCAGTACTTC

size: -
D: TRBD1
V: TRBV6-5
J: TRBJ1-5
CDR3: CASSSDRGQPQHF
DNA: TGTGCCAGCAGTTCGGACAGGGGTCAGCCCCAGCATTTT

size: -
D: TRBD1
V: TRBV7-3
J: TRBJ2-2
CDR3: CASSPGQGANTGELFF
DNA: TGTGCCAGCAGCCCTGGACAGGGGGCCAACACCGGGGAGCTGTTTTTT

size: -
D: -
V: TRBV29-1
J: TRBJ2-7
CDR3: CSVENRDTTYEQYF
DNA: TGCAGCGTTGAGAACCGGGACACTACCTACGAGCAGTACTTC